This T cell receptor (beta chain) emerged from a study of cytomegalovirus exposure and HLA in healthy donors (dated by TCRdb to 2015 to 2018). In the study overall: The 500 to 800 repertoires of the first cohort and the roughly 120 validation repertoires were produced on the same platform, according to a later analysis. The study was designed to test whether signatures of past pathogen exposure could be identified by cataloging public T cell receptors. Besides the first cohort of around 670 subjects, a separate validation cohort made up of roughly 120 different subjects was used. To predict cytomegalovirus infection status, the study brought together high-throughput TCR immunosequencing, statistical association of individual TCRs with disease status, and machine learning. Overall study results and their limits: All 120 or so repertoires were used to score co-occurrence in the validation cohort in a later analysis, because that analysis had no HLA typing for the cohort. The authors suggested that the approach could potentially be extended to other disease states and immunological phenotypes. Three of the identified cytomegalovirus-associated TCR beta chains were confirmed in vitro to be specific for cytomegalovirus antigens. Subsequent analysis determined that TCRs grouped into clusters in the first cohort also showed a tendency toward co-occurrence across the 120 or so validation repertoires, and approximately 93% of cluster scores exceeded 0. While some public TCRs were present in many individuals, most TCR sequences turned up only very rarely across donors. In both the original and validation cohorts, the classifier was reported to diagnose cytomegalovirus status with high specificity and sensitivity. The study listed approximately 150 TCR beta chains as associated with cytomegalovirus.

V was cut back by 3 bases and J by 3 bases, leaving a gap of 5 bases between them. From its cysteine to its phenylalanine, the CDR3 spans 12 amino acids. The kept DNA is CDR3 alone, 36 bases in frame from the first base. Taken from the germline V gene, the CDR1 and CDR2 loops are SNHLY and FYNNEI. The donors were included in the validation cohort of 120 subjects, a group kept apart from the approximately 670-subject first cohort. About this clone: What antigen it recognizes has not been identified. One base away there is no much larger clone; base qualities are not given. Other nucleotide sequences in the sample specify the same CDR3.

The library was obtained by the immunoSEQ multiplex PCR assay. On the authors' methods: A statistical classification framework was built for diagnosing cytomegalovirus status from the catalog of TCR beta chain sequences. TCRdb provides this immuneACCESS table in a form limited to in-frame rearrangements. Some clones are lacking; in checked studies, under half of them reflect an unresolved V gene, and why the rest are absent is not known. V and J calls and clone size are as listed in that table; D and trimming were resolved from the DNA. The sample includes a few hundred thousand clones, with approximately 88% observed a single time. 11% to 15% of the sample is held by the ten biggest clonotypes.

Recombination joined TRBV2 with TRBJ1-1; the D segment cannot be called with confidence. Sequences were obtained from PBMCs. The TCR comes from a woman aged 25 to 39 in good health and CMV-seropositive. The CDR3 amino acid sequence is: CASSEGYTEAFF. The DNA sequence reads TGTGCCAGCAGTGAGGGGTACACTGAAGCTTTCTTT.